What follows are 23 T cell receptor beta chains derived from one specimen sequenced in a study of identical twins. Each CDR3 protein gets one entry after TCRdb re-called the 5' RACE reads with MiXCR. The sample has roughly 1,500,000 distinct CDR3 sequences, less than 40% seen once. Sequencing was performed on cord blood. These receptors originate from a newborn girl in good health.

This clonotype appeared a single time. This chain joins TRBV20-1 and TRBJ2-4; D possibly matches TRBD1 or TRBD2 (5 bases each). The end of the DNA is better explained by TRBJ2-7, so the J call may be wrong. This CDR3 has 14 amino acids. Germline V gene data show CDR1 as DFQATT and CDR2 as SNEGSKA (reference sequence). The CDR3: CSARVPGRTYEQYF. CDR3 in DNA: TGCAGTGCTAGAGTGCCGGGACGGACCTACGAGCAGTACTTC.

The chain employs TRBV25-1 and TRBJ1-6; D is ambiguous. The CDR3 length is 14 residues. Germline lookup yields CDR1 MGHDK and CDR2 SYGVNS. V was trimmed by 8 bases and J by 2 bases, leaving 10 bases between them. CDR3 region: CASGYRAYNSPLHF. The CDR3 DNA sequence: TGTGCCAGCGGGTACCGGGCCTATAATTCACCCCTCCACTTT.

The gene calls are TRBV20-1 and TRBJ1-2, with 7 bases that match TRBD1. CDR1 is DFQATT and CDR2 is SNEGSKA in the germline V gene (reference sequence). V gave up 0 bases and J gave up 5 bases; unmatched junction bases: 6. The CDR3 contains 14 residues. CDR3 DNA sequence: TGCAGTGCTAGAGACTATGGACAGGATTATGGCTACACCTTC. It is translated as CSARDYGQDYGYTF.

This rearrangement joins TRBV12-3 or TRBV12-4 to TRBJ2-1; TRBD2 matches at 9 bases. This CDR3 is built from 18 residues. J was trimmed by 5 bases and V by 2 bases; bases with no gene match: 13. The CDR3 DNA reads as TGTGCCAGCAGTTTATATCGTCTAGCGGGGTCTAGGGACAATGAGCAGTTCTTC. This codes for CASSLYRLAGSRDNEQFF.

The rearrangement uses TRBV28 and TRBJ2-2; 7 bases fit TRBD2. The CDR3 totals 16 residues. V lost 3 bases to trimming and J lost 0 bases; unmatched junction nucleotides: 4. Germline V CDR1 and CDR2: MDHEN, SYDVKM. The CDR3 protein is CASSFPGLSNTGELFF. The CDR3 DNA reads as TGTGCCAGCAGTTTCCCGGGACTATCGAACACCGGGGAGCTGTTTTTT.

The CDR3 protein is CASRPAGTGRYNEQYF. CDR3 DNA sequence: TGCGCCAGCAGACCGGCCGGGACTGGACGATACAATGAGCAGTACTTC. This chain uses TRBV4-1 with TRBJ2-7, with D tentatively TRBD2 (6 bases). Germline lookup yields CDR1 MGHRA and CDR2 YSYEKL. This CDR3 has 16 residues. V was shortened by 6 bases and J by 7 bases, with 25 bases between the two germline ends.

The gene calls are TRBV20-1 and TRBJ2-1, with 14 bases aligning to TRBD2. Per the germline V gene, CDR1 is DFQATT and CDR2 is SNEGSKA (reference sequence). The CDR3 has 14 amino acids. V lost 3 bases and J lost 9; bases outside the gene matches: 4. The CDR3 DNA is TGCAGTGCTAGGGGGACTAGCGGGAGTGGTGAGCAGTTCTTC. This translates into CSARGTSGSGEQFF.

This clonotype was observed at least ten times. The V call is TRBV4-1, the J call TRBJ2-5; no clear D gene. V lost 0 bases, J lost 5 bases, and 16 bases lay in between. Germline V CDR1 and CDR2: MGHRA, YSYEKL. CDR3 length: 16 amino acids. CDR3 protein: CASSQEGIALGETQYF. The CDR3 DNA reads TGCGCCAGCAGCCAAGAAGGAATAGCTTTAGGGGAGACCCAGTACTTC.

The chain carries TRBV5-1 and TRBJ1-6, with D possibly being TRBD1 (5 bases). The CDR3 is 15 residues long. The V end lost 4 bases, the J end lost 4 bases, and 12 bases lay between the germline ends. Germline CDR1 reads SGHRS; CDR2 reads YFSETQ. The DNA of the CDR3 is TGCGCCAGCAGCGGGAAGGGGCGATATAATTCACCCCTCCACTTT. It codes for CASSGKGRYNSPLHF.

This clonotype was seen a few times. The chain joins TRBV2 to TRBJ1-6; the D gene is possibly TRBD1 (5 bases). V dropped 6 bases and J dropped 6 bases, with 9 bases sitting between them. The CDR3 is 13 amino acids. In germline, CDR1 is SNHLY, CDR2 FYNNEI. CDR3 coding DNA: TGTGCCAGCAGGGGGACCATTAATTCACCCCTCCACTTT. This sequence encodes CASRGTINSPLHF.

Turning to this clonotype: This clone may be a read error of a much larger clone one base away. The CDR3 DNA follows: TGTGCCAGCAGCCAAGATGGGCGGGTCCATGAGCAGTACTTC. Its translation is CASSQDGRVHEQYF. The gene calls are TRBV3-1 and TRBJ2-5, with D perhaps TRBD2 (5 bases). Trimming shortened V by 0 bases and J by 11 bases, and 16 bases separated the two germline ends. Germline-derived CDR1 and CDR2 are LGHDT and YNNKEL (reference sequence). The CDR3 consists of 14 residues.

This chain links TRBV7-9 with TRBJ2-1; 7 bases fit TRBD2. This CDR3 comprises 19 residues. With 1 base clipped from V and 0 bases from J, the junction kept 12 bases outside the gene matches. Germline loops: CDR1 SEHNR, CDR2 FQNEAQ (reference sequence). The CDR3 DNA sequence: TGTGCCAGCAGCTTAGTTCCGGGCCTAGCGGTTAGCTCCTACAATGAGCAGTTCTTC. Translated: CASSLVPGLAVSSYNEQFF. Together with reference TRBV7-9 and TRBJ2-1, the CDR3 gives the full variable domain: DTGVSQNPRHKITKRGQNVTFRCDPISEHNRLYWYRQTLGQGPEFLTYFQNEAQLEKSRLLSDRFSAERPKGSFSTLEIQRTEQGDSAMYLCASSLVPGLAVSSYNEQFFGPGTRLTVL.

This clonotype has just a few counts. This chain connects TRBV29-1 to TRBJ2-1; D not resolved. Germline CDR1 and CDR2: SQVTM and ANQGSEA. V shed 8 bases and J shed 2 bases, with 7 bases lying between them. The CDR3 length is 11 residues. As DNA, the CDR3 is TGCAGCCTACGGGCCTACAATGAGCAGTTCTTC. Its translation is CSLRAYNEQFF.

This clonotype was detected only a few times. The V gene is TRBV28, the J gene TRBJ1-1; D unclear. Germline V gives CDR1 MDHEN, CDR2 SYDVKM. V was trimmed by 3 bases and J by 6 bases, leaving 17 bases between them. This CDR3 contains 15 residues. CDR3 sequence: CASSFAGVGGAEAFF. The CDR3 region has the DNA TGTGCCAGCAGTTTTGCGGGAGTCGGTGGCGCTGAAGCTTTCTTT.

This chain uses TRBV6-1 with TRBJ2-3, with 9 bases identical to TRBD2. After removal of 7 bases from V and 2 bases from J, the junction contained 7 bases not matched to a gene. The length of the CDR3 is 15 residues. The germline gives CDR1 MNHNS, CDR2 SASEGT. Written as DNA, the CDR3 is TGTGCCAGCATTAAGGGACTAGCCTTCACAGATACGCAGTATTTT. Protein: CASIKGLAFTDTQYF.

The sample holds a few counts of this clonotype. The chain links TRBV29-1 to TRBJ2-7; 10 bases fit TRBD2. J gave up 7 bases and V 7 bases, and 4 bases lay outside the gene matches. In germline, CDR1 is SQVTM, CDR2 ANQGSEA. The CDR3 is made up of 11 amino acids. CDR3 protein: CSAGTSVEQYF. As DNA, the CDR3 is TGCAGCGCAGGGACTAGCGTTGAGCAGTACTTC.

The chain joins TRBV28 to TRBJ2-1, with TRBD2 matching 13 bases. This CDR3 contains 18 residues. Trimming took 6 bases from V and 2 from J; bases not matched to a gene: 10. Looked up from germline, CDR1 is MDHEN and CDR2 is SYDVKM. CDR3 loop: CASRGGLAGRVAYNEQFF. The CDR3 DNA sequence: TGTGCCAGCAGGGGGGGACTAGCGGGAAGAGTGGCCTACAATGAGCAGTTCTTC.

The gene calls are TRBV3-1 and TRBJ1-2, with D tentatively TRBD1 (5 bases). Trimming shortened V by 4 bases and J by 0 bases, and 9 bases separated the two germline ends. The CDR3 consists of 14 residues. Germline-derived CDR1 and CDR2 are LGHDT and YNNKEL (reference sequence). The CDR3 sequence: CASSPRAANYGYTF. CDR3 in DNA: TGTGCCAGCAGCCCCAGGGCCGCTAACTATGGCTACACCTTC.

About this clonotype itself: A junction boundary mismatches the germline segment, possibly from a read error. The rearrangement uses TRBV19 and TRBJ2-7, with 7 bases fitting TRBD1. There are 15 residues in the CDR3. Per germline, CDR1 LNHDA and CDR2 SQIVND (reference sequence). DNA of the CDR3: TGTGCCGGTAGTATCCCAAGGGGGCTAAGCTACGAGCAGTACTTC. Its translation is CAGSIPRGLSYEQYF.

The CDR3 sequence is CASSSGLAGVGWDEQYF. In DNA form, the CDR3 reads TGTGCCAGCAGTTCGGGACTAGCGGGAGTGGGATGGGACGAGCAGTACTTC. V usage is TRBV12-3 or TRBV12-4 and J usage is TRBJ2-4; 14 positions match TRBD2. Gene TRBJ2-7 matches the end of the DNA better, so the J call may be wrong. The CDR3 has 17 residues.

The V and J genes are TRBV20-1 and TRBJ2-1; the match to TRBD2 covers 8 bases. CDR1 and CDR2 (germline): DFQATT, SNEGSKA (reference sequence). The V and J ends lost 0 bases and 3 bases, in that order; junction bases with no gene match: 4. The CDR3 spans 15 residues. DNA of the CDR3: TGCAGTGCTAGAGATCTCCTAGCGGGCTACAATGAGCAGTTCTTC. Amino acids: CSARDLLAGYNEQFF.

This clonotype has at least ten counts. The rearrangement links TRBV5-1 to TRBJ2-5; D ambiguous. The CDR3 covers 12 residues. Trimming took 2 bases from V and 5 from J, leaving 7 bases between them. Germline loops: CDR1 SGHRS, CDR2 YFSETQ. The CDR3 sequence: CASSFNPETQYF. CDR3 in DNA: TGCGCCAGCAGCTTTAATCCCGAGACCCAGTACTTC.

This chain joins TRBV25-1 and TRBJ2-3, with a tentative D call TRBD2 (5 bases). Germline loops: CDR1 MGHDK, CDR2 SYGVNS. Trimming left V 5 bases short and J 2 bases short, with 14 bases between. There are 15 residues in the CDR3. DNA for the CDR3: TGTGCCAGCAGTTCGGGGTCCCCTTACACAGATACGCAGTATTTT. Residues: CASSSGSPYTDTQYF.